This is a list of T cell receptor beta chains from one sample in a study of vaccination and CD4 T cells after COVID-19. TCRdb re-derived calls from the PCR reads in MiXCR, one entry per CDR3 protein. This sample has some 9,300 distinct CDR3 sequences, with roughly 63% found just once. Which antigens these TCRs recognize remains unknown. The specimen sequenced was CD4+ T cells from blood, cultured in vitro. These receptors all stem from a human donor who had recovered from COVID-19. The conserved cysteine and the conserved F or W are not part of the CDR3 here. Fields, in order: V gene, CDR3 protein.

v_gene: TRBV20-1; CDR3aa: SASYPLGGRSGAYNEQF
v_gene: TRBV2; CDR3aa: ASSVPGPVTGELF
v_gene: TRBV19; CDR3aa: ASSIGGRWGEQF
v_gene: TRBV7-8; CDR3aa: ASSLRTGTDTQY
v_gene: TRBV7-9; CDR3aa: ASSFHGQGAVYGYT
v_gene: TRBV18; CDR3aa: ASSPSGTTDTQY
v_gene: TRBV6-1; CDR3aa: ASSTRGGPSSYSNQPQH
v_gene: TRBV6-1; CDR3aa: ASSTRLAGGNNEQF
v_gene: TRBV27; CDR3aa: ASSPGRANSPLH
v_gene: TRBV7-2; CDR3aa: ASSFLGGYTDTQY
v_gene: TRBV20-1; CDR3aa: SARVGTGALEAF
v_gene: TRBV2; CDR3aa: ASSGRGVGDTQY
v_gene: TRBV6-1; CDR3aa: ASSRSGTEAF
v_gene: TRBV7-9; CDR3aa: ASSLISLNTEAF
v_gene: TRBV10-1; CDR3aa: ASSVWDTEAF
v_gene: TRBV4-2; CDR3aa: ASSQDGPPYEQY
v_gene: TRBV2; CDR3aa: ASSVEAGGTRTQY
v_gene: TRBV19; CDR3aa: ATNRDSNVWHQPQH
v_gene: TRBV5-1; CDR3aa: ASSLITLETQY
v_gene: TRBV6-5; CDR3aa: ASSLVQGSGNEQF
v_gene: TRBV6-1; CDR3aa: ASWTGNYGYT
v_gene: TRBV24-1; CDR3aa: ATSDSTGPSYNEQF
v_gene: TRBV20-1; CDR3aa: SATPSRAAAF
v_gene: TRBV7-9; CDR3aa: ASSLGPPVNTEAF
v_gene: TRBV9; CDR3aa: ASSVEPSVTDEQY
v_gene: TRBV10-3; CDR3aa: ATQLGEGDYGYT
v_gene: TRBV20-1; CDR3aa: SARDPGQGYSDEQY
v_gene: TRBV20-1; CDR3aa: SASGVHGTQY
v_gene: TRBV20-1; CDR3aa: SILDRRVGGYT
v_gene: TRBV20-1; CDR3aa: SANRLSNRLGSYEQY
v_gene: TRBV6-5; CDR3aa: ASSYSKIEQTQY
v_gene: TRBV2; CDR3aa: ASTRWTGTGPGVQPQH
v_gene: TRBV20-1; CDR3aa: SASWAGGPLSTDTQY
v_gene: TRBV7-7; CDR3aa: ASSAGPQGQETQY
v_gene: TRBV6-1; CDR3aa: ASSLLQGDQETQY
v_gene: TRBV20-1; CDR3aa: SARGGQGDYGYT
v_gene: TRBV23-1; CDR3aa: ASSQDAGQGNNQPQH
v_gene: TRBV2; CDR3aa: ASSGRGAGQPQH
v_gene: TRBV12-3/TRBV12-4; CDR3aa: ASSLASLAF
v_gene: TRBV6-5; CDR3aa: ASSYSGTGGEAF
v_gene: TRBV20-1; CDR3aa: SASDRADYEQY
v_gene: TRBV11-2; CDR3aa: ASGIAGGPGGETQY
v_gene: TRBV30; CDR3aa: AWIGGITYGYT
v_gene: TRBV2; CDR3aa: ASSEQGNGYT
v_gene: TRBV24-1; CDR3aa: ATSDPRTSGRIHQETQY
v_gene: TRBV19; CDR3aa: ATRQAGGTPLH
v_gene: TRBV12-3/TRBV12-4; CDR3aa: ASSQDRAYEQY
v_gene: TRBV6-1; CDR3aa: ASSARGTGLGGNTIY
v_gene: TRBV6-2/TRBV6-3; CDR3aa: ATQPARQNTGELF
v_gene: TRBV7-2; CDR3aa: ASSLVQGNYGYT
v_gene: TRBV20-1; CDR3aa: SARNRDYGYT
v_gene: TRBV30; CDR3aa: AWQNLAGGDTQY
v_gene: TRBV20-1; CDR3aa: SARPDSGAELGNTIY
v_gene: TRBV6-1; CDR3aa: ASKDRGRGYT